A single sample is the source of the 10 T cell receptor beta chains below, sequenced in a study of blood T cell repertoires in COVID-19. Assay used: immunoSEQ multiplex PCR; TCRdb lists only in-frame clones, some missing. The sample lists roughly 220,000 clones, about 85% occurring once. The sample consisted of peripheral blood. These receptors were obtained from a man aged 50 or older who had recovered from COVID-19.

The J gene is TRBJ2-7, the V gene TRBV24-1, with 8 nucleotides matching TRBD1. V dropped 5 bases and J dropped 6; count of bases not matched to a gene: 11. CDR1 and CDR2 from the germline V gene are KGHDR and SFDVKD. This CDR3 has 15 residues. The CDR3 is CATSGKTGVLGEQYF. The CDR3 coding sequence is TGTGCCACCAGTGGCAAGACAGGGGTTCTTGGCGAGCAGTACTTC.

Only one count was recorded for this clone. The V and J genes are TRBV9 and TRBJ1-1; D is uncertain. Germline CDR1 is SGDLS and CDR2 is YYNGEE. With 3 bases removed from V and 3 bases from J, the gap between germline ends came to 12 bases. The CDR3 has 14 amino acids. The CDR3 region is CASSGLGSDTEAFF. The CDR3 coding sequence is TGTGCCAGCAGCGGACTGGGGAGTGACACTGAAGCTTTCTTT.

CDR3 in amino acids: CASSPLAGGSYNEQFF. CDR3 bases: TGCGCCAGCAGCCCCCTAGCGGGGGGCTCCTACAATGAGCAGTTCTTC. This chain joins TRBV5-1 and TRBJ2-1; the match to TRBD2 covers 11 bases. V lost 4 bases and J lost 0; bases outside the gene matches: 3. In germline, CDR1 is SGHRS, CDR2 YFSETQ. The CDR3 is made up of 16 amino acids.

The rearrangement links TRBV11-2 to TRBJ1-5; a possible D gene is TRBD1 (5 bases). The CDR3 length is 13 residues. Germline CDR1 reads SGHAT; CDR2 reads FQNNGV. Between the trimmed V and J ends, which lost 6 bases and 4 bases, there was a span of 10 bases. CDR3 region: CASSLNRNQPQHF. In DNA, the CDR3 is TGTGCCAGCAGTTTAAACAGGAATCAGCCCCAGCATTTT.

This clone was counted at least ten times. The chain uses TRBV5-1 and TRBJ1-2, with TRBD1 matching over 9 bases. Germline CDR1 SGHRS, CDR2 YFSETQ. The junction had 7 bases not matched to a gene; V was cut back by 2 bases and J by 5 bases. The CDR3 sequence is 15 residues long. The CDR3 here is CASSFSTGGSYGYTF. CDR3 nucleotides: TGCGCCAGCAGCTTCTCTACAGGGGGCTCATATGGCTACACCTTC.

The chain couples TRBV5-1 to TRBJ2-7, with 7 bases aligning to TRBD1. CDR1 and CDR2 from the germline V gene are SGHRS and YFSETQ. Germline trimming cut 0 bases from V and 9 bases from J; bases unmatched to any gene: 12. The CDR3 runs to 15 residues. The DNA of the CDR3 is TGCGCCAGCAGCTTGGCCACAGGGGACGGGCTCGGGCAGTACTTC. Its protein product is CASSLATGDGLGQYF. Variable domain in full (rest from reference TRBV5-1 and TRBJ2-7): KAGVTQTPRYLIKTRGQQVTLSCSPISGHRSVSWYQQTPGQGLQFLFEYFSETQRNKGNFPGRFSGRQFSNSRSEMNVSTLELGDSALYLCASSLATGDGLGQYFGPGTRLTVT.

The gene calls are TRBV6-5 and TRBJ1-2, with 11 bases aligning to TRBD1. This CDR3 has 16 amino acids. Germline-derived CDR1 and CDR2 are MNHEY and SVGAGI. V gave up 4 bases and J gave up 2 bases; unmatched junction bases: 6. DNA of the CDR3: TGTGCCAGCAGTTGGACAGGGGGCGCAGGAAACTATGGCTACACCTTC. The encoded protein is CASSWTGGAGNYGYTF.

The rearrangement links TRBV14 to TRBJ2-7, with D perhaps matching TRBD2 (5 bases). The V and J ends lost 5 bases and 3 bases respectively, with 14 bases between them. The CDR3 extends over 14 amino acids. Germline lookup yields CDR1 SGHDN and CDR2 FVKESK. The CDR3: CASSKQRTGYEQYF. The CDR3, as DNA: TGTGCCAGCAGCAAACAGCGGACGGGCTACGAGCAGTACTTC.

This chain joins TRBV18 and TRBJ2-1, with a tentative D call TRBD1 (5 bases). The V gene lost 3 bases and the J gene lost 8 bases, with 17 bases spanning the gap. The length of the CDR3 is 15 residues. Germline V gene data show CDR1 as KGHSH and CDR2 as LQKENI. This chain's CDR3 is CASSPLLGAMDEQFF. The CDR3 DNA is TGTGCCAGCTCACCGTTGCTAGGGGCGATGGATGAGCAGTTCTTC.

This rearrangement joins TRBV27 to TRBJ2-1; D not certain. V lost 3 bases to trimming and J lost 7 bases, with 13 bases between them. Germline V gives CDR1 MNHEY, CDR2 SMNVEV (reference sequence). CDR3 length equals 14 residues. The CDR3 nucleotides read TGTGCCAGCAGTTTTGGGCTGGGTGGGAATGAGCAGTTCTTC. It is translated as CASSFGLGGNEQFF.